These T cell receptor beta chains were read from a single sample in a study of T-cell memory formation after mild COVID-19. TCRdb re-analysed the 5' RACE reads in MiXCR, keeping a single row per CDR3 protein. The data hold 300,000 to 400,000 distinct CDR3 sequences, with approximately 29% observed a single time. Input material: PBMCs or a T cell subset sorted from them (not recorded which). Receptors originate from an adult woman who had mild COVID-19 (a few samples of this study predate the infection). Cell type and time point are not known. The CDR3 runs from the conserved cysteine through the conserved F or W. A D gene is named only where the DNA matches it firmly. Size values are once, few and many counts, or a class for expanded clones, and some rows have none.

clone size	V gene	J gene	D gene	CDR3 DNA	CDR3 protein
.	TRBV7-2	TRBJ2-1	.	TGTGCCAGCAGCTTAGACCCCCCCTTACGGGGAGAGCAGTTCTTC	CASSLDPPLRGEQFF
.	TRBV12-3/TRBV12-4	TRBJ2-1	TRBD2	TGTGCCAGCAGCCGGACTAGCGTCCTCTACAATGAGCAGTTCTTC	CASSRTSVLYNEQFF
.	TRBV18	TRBJ1-1	TRBD1	TGTGCCAGCTCACCGAATGGACAGGGGGGATCTGAAGCTTTCTTT	CASSPNGQGGSEAFF
.	TRBV7-2	TRBJ2-7	TRBD1	TGTGCCAGCAGTTTTGACAGGGGGCGACACGAGCAGTACTTC	CASSFDRGRHEQYF
few	TRBV7-6	TRBJ2-2	.	TGTGCCAGCACCACCCCACAGAAACGGGAGCTGTTTTTT	CASTTPQKRELFF
.	TRBV29-1	TRBJ2-7	TRBD2	TGCAGCGACCCCAGGACTAGCGGCAATTACGAGCAGTACTTC	CSDPRTSGNYEQYF
.	TRBV7-2	TRBJ2-7	TRBD2	TGTGCCAGCAGCTTAGCGGGCTTAGCGTCAACGGGGGGGCAGTACTTC	CASSLAGLASTGGQYF
.	TRBV3-1	TRBJ2-3	.	TGTGCCAGCAGCCAACAGGGTTCGTTCGCGTATACGCAGTATTTT	CASSQQGSFAYTQYF
few	TRBV10-3	TRBJ1-1	.	TGTGCCATCTCTCCGGGGAGCCTGAACACTGAAGCTTTCTTT	CAISPGSLNTEAFF
.	TRBV7-2	TRBJ1-5	TRBD1	TGTGCCAGCAGCTTAGTGGGGGGGACAGGGAATCAGCCCCAGCATTTT	CASSLVGGTGNQPQHF
.	TRBV7-3	TRBJ2-5	TRBD1	TGTGCCAGCAGCGCACTTTCCGGACAGGGTCAGTACTTC	CASSALSGQGQYF
few	TRBV18	TRBJ2-5	.	TGTGCCAGCTCGAAGCTGGGTTGGCAAGAGACCCAGTACTTC	CASSKLGWQETQYF
.	TRBV30	TRBJ2-6	.	TGTGCCTGGGAAGGTATTGGGGGGTCTGGGGCCAACGTCCTGACTTTC	CAWEGIGGSGANVLTF
.	TRBV24-1	TRBJ1-1	.	TGTGCCACCAGTGTACAGGGGAACACTGAAGCTTTCTTT	CATSVQGNTEAFF
.	TRBV11-2	TRBJ1-1	.	TGTGCCAGCAGCTTAGTAGGCAGGATCAACACTGAAGCTTTCTTT	CASSLVGRINTEAFF
.	TRBV10-3	TRBJ1-5	.	TGTGCCATCAGGGAAGGGGGAGAGCATCAGCCCCAGCATTTT	CAIREGGEHQPQHF
few	TRBV6-6	TRBJ1-2	TRBD1	TGTGCCAGCAGTGACTGGGACAGGGGATTCTCTGGCTACACCTTC	CASSDWDRGFSGYTF
few	TRBV4-3	TRBJ2-3	TRBD2	TGCGCCAGCAGCCCCCGGGAGGGGCTAGATACGCAGTATTTT	CASSPREGLDTQYF
.	TRBV11-3	TRBJ2-1	TRBD2	TGTGCCAGCAGCCCGCCCGGGGGGGAAGCCTACAATGAGCAGTTCTTC	CASSPPGGEAYNEQFF
.	TRBV7-6	TRBJ1-1	TRBD1	TGTGCCAGCAGCTTACCACCAGGACAGGGTGACACTGAAGCTTTCTTT	CASSLPPGQGDTEAFF
.	TRBV11-2	TRBJ2-7	.	TGTGCCAGCAGACCGGGACATAGCTCCTACGAGCAGTACTTC	CASRPGHSSYEQYF
few	TRBV7-9	TRBJ2-3	TRBD2	TGTGCCAGCGAGAGCGGGAGGTTTAGCACAGATACGCAGTATTTT	CASESGRFSTDTQYF
.	TRBV29-1	TRBJ1-1	.	TGCAGCGTCAAAGGGGGTTTGGGATACACTGAAGCTTTCTTT	CSVKGGLGYTEAFF
few	TRBV12-3/TRBV12-4	TRBJ2-5	TRBD2	TGTGCCAGCATCCCGACTAGCGGGGTCCAAGAGACCCAGTACTTC	CASIPTSGVQETQYF
few	TRBV5-1	TRBJ1-1	.	TGCGCCAGCAGCTTGGTTCCCGGGGTTTCGAACACTGAAGCTTTCTTT	CASSLVPGVSNTEAFF
few	TRBV20-1	TRBJ2-1	.	TGCAGTGCTAGACCGTCGCGCGGCGGGACGTCCTACAATGAGCAGTTCTTC	CSARPSRGGTSYNEQFF
.	TRBV7-3	TRBJ2-3	TRBD2	TGTGCCAGCAGCTTAACCGGGGGGGCGAGCACAGATACGCAGTATTTT	CASSLTGGASTDTQYF
.	TRBV4-3	TRBJ2-2	.	TGCGCCAGCAGCCAAGGGTTCGGCTATGAAATTGGGGAGCTGTTTTTT	CASSQGFGYEIGELFF
few	TRBV12-3/TRBV12-4	TRBJ2-1	.	TGTGCCAGCAGTCCACGAAGGGCGGGCAATGAGCAGTTCTTC	CASSPRRAGNEQFF
.	TRBV7-9	TRBJ2-1	.	TGTGCCAGCAGCTTTGGGGATAGCGATGAGCAGTTCTTC	CASSFGDSDEQFF
few	TRBV25-1	TRBJ1-6	TRBD1	TGTGCCAGCAGCGCCGCGGCAGGGGGGAATTCACCCCTCCACTTT	CASSAAAGGNSPLHF
.	TRBV9	TRBJ2-5	TRBD1	TGTGCCAGCAGCGAGACAGGGTGGGAGACCCAGTACTTC	CASSETGWETQYF
.	TRBV24-1	TRBJ2-1	TRBD2	TGTGCCACCAGTGACCAGACTAGCGGGGTTTACAATGAGCAGTTCTTC	CATSDQTSGVYNEQFF
.	TRBV2	TRBJ2-5	.	TGTGCCAGCAGTGAGGGCGGTGGGGAGACCCAGTACTTC	CASSEGGGETQYF
few	TRBV10-3	TRBJ2-7	TRBD2	TGTGCCATCAGTGAGGCGGGAGGGCTTAACGAGCAGTACTTC	CAISEAGGLNEQYF
.	TRBV7-6	TRBJ2-1	TRBD2	TGTGCCAGCAGCTCACCCCCGGGCGGGGGGTCCAATGAGCAGTTCTTC	CASSSPPGGGSNEQFF
many	TRBV7-2	TRBJ2-7	.	TGTGCCAGCAGCTTTGCAGGTTTACAATCCTACGAGCAGTACTTC	CASSFAGLQSYEQYF
many	TRBV14	TRBJ2-5	TRBD2	TGTGCCAGCAGCGCGTTAAGAACACCGGGACTAGCGGGAGTCGCGGAGACCCAGTACTTC	CASSALRTPGLAGVAETQYF
.	TRBV5-6	TRBJ1-1	.	TGTGCCAGCAGCTATGACAGGCGGGAAGCTTTCTTT	CASSYDRREAFF
.	TRBV12-3/TRBV12-4	TRBJ2-7	.	TGTGCCAGCAGTTTTACGGAAACCTACGAGCAGTACTTC	CASSFTETYEQYF
.	TRBV5-1	TRBJ2-3	TRBD1	TGCGCCAGCAGCTCAATTGACAGGGGGCGGGCAGATACGCAGTATTTT	CASSSIDRGRADTQYF
few	TRBV4-3	TRBJ2-5	TRBD1	TGCGCCAGCAGCCTACAGTACAGGACAGGGAGCGAGACCCAGTACTTC	CASSLQYRTGSETQYF
few	TRBV6-1	TRBJ2-3	TRBD2	TGTGCCAGCCCAGGTGCTAGCGGGAGCGCAGATACGCAGTATTTT	CASPGASGSADTQYF
.	TRBV6-5	TRBJ1-5	TRBD1	TGTGCCAGCAGCTCCGACAGGGGGCCTCAGCCCCAGCATTTT	CASSSDRGPQPQHF
few	TRBV6-5	TRBJ1-2	.	TGTGCCAGCAGCCAGACCGGACAGATACCAAACTATGGCTACACCTTC	CASSQTGQIPNYGYTF
.	TRBV15	TRBJ2-5	.	TGTGCCACCAGCACGAGGCCACAAGAGACCCAGTACTTC	CATSTRPQETQYF